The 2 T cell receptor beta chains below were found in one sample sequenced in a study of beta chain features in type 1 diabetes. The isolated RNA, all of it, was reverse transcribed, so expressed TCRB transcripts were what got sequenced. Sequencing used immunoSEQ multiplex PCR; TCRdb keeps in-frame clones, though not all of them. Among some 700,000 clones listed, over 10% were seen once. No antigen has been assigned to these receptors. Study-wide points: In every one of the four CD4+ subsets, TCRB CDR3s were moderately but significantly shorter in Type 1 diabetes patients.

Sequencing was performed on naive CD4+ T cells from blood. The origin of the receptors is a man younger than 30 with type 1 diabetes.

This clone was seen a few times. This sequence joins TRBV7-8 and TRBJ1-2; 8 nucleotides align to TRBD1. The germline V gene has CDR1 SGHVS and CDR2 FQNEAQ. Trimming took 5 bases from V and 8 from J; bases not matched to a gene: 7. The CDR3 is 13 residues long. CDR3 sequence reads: CASSARTGQGYTF. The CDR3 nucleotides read TGTGCCAGCAGCGCCAGGACAGGGCAGGGCTACACCTTC.

CDR3 sequence reads: CASAQGVGSPLHF. Here the CDR3 DNA reads TGTGCCAGCGCTCAGGGGGTAGGTTCACCCCTCCACTTT. The rearrangement uses TRBV6-5 and TRBJ1-6; 7 bases are a match to TRBD1. V lost 8 bases to trimming and J lost 9 bases; unmatched junction nucleotides: 7. CDR1 is MNHEY and CDR2 is SVGAGI in the germline V gene. This CDR3 contains 13 residues.